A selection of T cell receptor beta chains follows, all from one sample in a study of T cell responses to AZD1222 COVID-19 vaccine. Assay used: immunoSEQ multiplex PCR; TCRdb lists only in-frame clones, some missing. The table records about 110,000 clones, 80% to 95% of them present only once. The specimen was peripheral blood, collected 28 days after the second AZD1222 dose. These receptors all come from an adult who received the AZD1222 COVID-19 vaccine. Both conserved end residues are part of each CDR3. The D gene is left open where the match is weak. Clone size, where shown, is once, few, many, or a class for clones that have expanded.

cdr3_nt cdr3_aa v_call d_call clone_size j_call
TGTGCCGTGACTTTCATTAACACCGGGGAGCTGTTTTTT CAVTFINTGELFF TRBV12-3/TRBV12-4 NA NA TRBJ2-2
TGTGCCAGCAGCTTAGTGGAATTTGGGGCCAACGTCCTGACTTTC CASSLVEFGANVLTF TRBV7-9 NA NA TRBJ2-6
TGTGCCAGCAGCATCCGACCGGGCCTGAACACTGAAGCTTTCTTT CASSIRPGLNTEAFF TRBV7-3 NA NA TRBJ1-1
TGCGCCAGCGGGGAGTCCTATAATTCACCCCTCCACTTT CASGESYNSPLHF TRBV5-1 NA NA TRBJ1-6
TGTGCCAGCAGCTCTGACAGGGTCAGCTCCTATAATTCACCCCTCCACTTT CASSSDRVSSYNSPLHF TRBV11-3 TRBD1 NA TRBJ1-6
TGTGCCAGCAGCCCCCACTGGACTAGCGGGGGGGCCGTGAGGACAGATACGCAGTATTTT CASSPHWTSGGAVRTDTQYF TRBV7-8 TRBD2 NA TRBJ2-3
TGCGCCAGCAGCTCGTGGGGTCGTTCCGTGCAGTACTTC CASSSWGRSVQYF TRBV5-1 NA NA TRBJ2-7
TGTGCCAGCTCACCTGGGGTGGTTGAAAGGCCCCAGCATTTT CASSPGVVERPQHF TRBV18 NA NA TRBJ1-5
TGTGCCAGCAGCCAAAGGTTGGACAGAGTAATCACAGATACGCAGTATTTT CASSQRLDRVITDTQYF TRBV5-5 NA NA TRBJ2-3
TGTGCCAGTAGTATCCCTCCGGGGGGGATGAACACTGAAGCTTTCTTT CASSIPPGGMNTEAFF TRBV19 NA NA TRBJ1-1
TGCAGTGCTAGAGATCGCTCTGAGCAGTTCTTC CSARDRSEQFF TRBV20-1 NA once TRBJ2-1
TGCGCCAGCAGCTCCACTCGGGGAGGACTAGCGGGGGCGCCAGATACGCAGTATTTT CASSSTRGGLAGAPDTQYF TRBV5-1 TRBD2 NA TRBJ2-3
TGTGCCAGCAGTCGGAAAACGGCTTCCGAGCAGTACTTC CASSRKTASEQYF TRBV6-5 NA NA TRBJ2-7
TGTGCCAGCTCTGCAGTGAATTCACCCCTCCACTTT CASSAVNSPLHF TRBV18 NA NA TRBJ1-6
TGTGCCAGCAGTGAAGGGGACAGGGGCTACCACGAGCAGTACTTC CASSEGDRGYHEQYF TRBV2 TRBD1 once TRBJ2-7
TGTGCCAGCAGCTGGACGGCCAACTATGGCTACACCTTC CASSWTANYGYTF TRBV5-4 NA NA TRBJ1-2
TGTGCCAGCAGCGTCGGGGAGGATGAGCAGTTCTTC CASSVGEDEQFF TRBV9 NA NA TRBJ2-1
TGCGCCAGCAGCTTGGCCGGGGTCTCGCAGTATTTT CASSLAGVSQYF TRBV5-1 NA NA TRBJ2-3
TGCGCCAGCAGCGGGGAAACGAGCTCCTACAATGAGCAGTTCTTC CASSGETSSYNEQFF TRBV10-2 NA NA TRBJ2-1
TGTGCCAGCAGCCAGCAGGACAGGGCCCCCAACTATGGCTACACCTTC CASSQQDRAPNYGYTF TRBV4-2 TRBD1 NA TRBJ1-2
TGTGCCAGCAGTTCGAGATCCCAGGGGGCGTACAATGAGCAGTTCTTC CASSSRSQGAYNEQFF TRBV2 TRBD1 NA TRBJ2-1
TGTGCCAGCAGTAAGATGACAGGGGACGGGGAGCTGTTTTTT CASSKMTGDGELFF TRBV2 TRBD1 once TRBJ2-2
TGTGCCAGCAGCTTAGAACCAGATCAGCCCCAGCATTTT CASSLEPDQPQHF TRBV7-9 NA few TRBJ1-5
TGTGCCAGCAGCCCCGGACAGGGACACACTGAAGCTTTCTTT CASSPGQGHTEAFF TRBV7-3 TRBD1 NA TRBJ1-1
TGTGCCAGCAGTCGGGACTACGAGCAGTACTTC CASSRDYEQYF TRBV6-5 NA NA TRBJ2-7
TGTGCCAGCAGCCCGAAGCTCGGGGTGTTCGAAAAACTGTTTTTT CASSPKLGVFEKLFF TRBV5-5 NA NA TRBJ1-4
TGTGCCAGCAGCTTAAAACTAATAACAGCGAACACCGGGGAGCTGTTTTTT CASSLKLITANTGELFF TRBV7-9 NA NA TRBJ2-2
TGCGCCAGCAGCTTGGCCGGGACTAGCGGGGGCAATGAGCAGTTCTTC CASSLAGTSGGNEQFF TRBV5-1 TRBD2 NA TRBJ2-1
TGTGCCAGCAGTACCCCCGGGACAGGGAGAGATGAAGCTTTCTTT CASSTPGTGRDEAFF TRBV6-5 TRBD1 NA TRBJ1-1
TGCGCCAGCAGCCAATATCCGGGACAGGCGGGCGAGCAGTACTTC CASSQYPGQAGEQYF TRBV4-1 TRBD1 NA TRBJ2-7
TGCGCCAGCAGGGGAATTGGGGGTTACGAAGCTTTCTTT CASRGIGGYEAFF TRBV5-1 NA NA TRBJ1-1
TGTGCCAGCAGTGACTCCAGGGGGCTTGGCTACACCTTC CASSDSRGLGYTF TRBV6-4 TRBD1 once TRBJ1-2
TGTGCCAGCAGTGACAAGGAACGATCTCAGCATTTT CASSDKERSQHF TRBV6-1 NA NA TRBJ1-5
TGTGCCAGCAGCTTAGGACAGGGGCCGTTCTATGGCTACACCTTC CASSLGQGPFYGYTF TRBV7-2 TRBD1 NA TRBJ1-2
TGTGCCAGTAGTATGGGGGGTTGGGCGTACACCGGGGAGCTGTTTTTT CASSMGGWAYTGELFF TRBV19 NA NA TRBJ2-2
TGTGCCAGCAGCCGGGGGGGCCAAGGCACAGATACGCAGTATTTT CASSRGGQGTDTQYF TRBV7-3 TRBD2 NA TRBJ2-3
TGCGCCAGCACCCCCCGGCAGGGGGCTTTGGAAACTGAAGCTTTCTTT CASTPRQGALETEAFF TRBV5-1 TRBD1 few TRBJ1-1
TGTGCCAGCAGCTTACGCCGGACTGACAGGGGATCGGGCACCGGGGAGCTGTTTTTT CASSLRRTDRGSGTGELFF TRBV11-2 TRBD1 NA TRBJ2-2
TGCGCCAGCAGTGAGTCTGACGGATACACAGATACGCAGTATTTT CASSESDGYTDTQYF TRBV10-1 NA NA TRBJ2-3
TGTGCCAGCAGTTCGGGACAGGACACCTACGAGCAGTACTTC CASSSGQDTYEQYF TRBV28 TRBD1 NA TRBJ2-7
TGTGCCAGCTCACCGGGGACTAGGGGAACTCAAGAGACCCAGTACTTC CASSPGTRGTQETQYF TRBV18 TRBD2 NA TRBJ2-5
TGTGCCAGCAGTTGGAGCTCCGATCAGCCCCAGCATTTT CASSWSSDQPQHF TRBV12-3/TRBV12-4 NA NA TRBJ1-5
TGTGCCAGTAGTATGTCGCCGACTAGCCGGTGGAACACCGGGGAGCTGTTTTTT CASSMSPTSRWNTGELFF TRBV19 TRBD2 NA TRBJ2-2
TGCGCCAGCAGCCAACGTGGACAGAACTACGAGCAGTACTTC CASSQRGQNYEQYF TRBV4-1 NA NA TRBJ2-7
TGTGCCAGCAGCTTAAGGGGAATATACGAGCAGTACTTC CASSLRGIYEQYF TRBV7-2 NA NA TRBJ2-7
TGCGCCAGCAGCCAAGATCGGGGACCCTACGAGCAGTACTTC CASSQDRGPYEQYF TRBV4-3 NA NA TRBJ2-7
TGTGCCAGCAGCGAGAGTCGGGAAAAACTGTTTTTT CASSESREKLFF TRBV7-9 NA NA TRBJ1-4
TGTGCCAGTAATGCCGGGACAGGGGGATCGGATGAGCAGTTCTTC CASNAGTGGSDEQFF TRBV19 TRBD1 NA TRBJ2-1
TGTGCCAGCAGCTTAGCGCGGGCTGGTGAAAAACTGTTTTTT CASSLARAGEKLFF TRBV7-8 NA NA TRBJ1-4
TGTGCTAGCAGCTCTACAGGGTACATCGGGGAGCTGTTTTTT CASSSTGYIGELFF TRBV7-7 NA NA TRBJ2-2
TGTGCCATCAGCCTACAGGAAAACTATGGCTACACCTTC CAISLQENYGYTF TRBV10-3 NA NA TRBJ1-2
TGTGCCAGCAGCCCGGGGACAGGGGACGCAACTAATGAAAAACTGTTTTTT CASSPGTGDATNEKLFF TRBV5-4 TRBD1 NA TRBJ1-4
TGTGCCACCAGTGATTTCAGGCAGTTTAGTGAGCAGTTCTTC CATSDFRQFSEQFF TRBV24-1 NA NA TRBJ2-1
TGTGCCAGTGTACAGGGAACGGATGAAAAACTGTTTTTT CASVQGTDEKLFF TRBV19 NA NA TRBJ1-4
TGTGCCAGCTCAGGGGTAGACTCCTACGAGCAGTACTTC CASSGVDSYEQYF TRBV5-6 NA NA TRBJ2-7
TGTGCCAGCAGTTACAGGGGCCCTGGAAACACCATATATTTT CASSYRGPGNTIYF TRBV6-5 NA NA TRBJ1-3
TGTGCCAGCAGTGACGTTACAGGGGGGTACAATGAGCAGTTCTTC CASSDVTGGYNEQFF TRBV6-4 TRBD1 NA TRBJ2-1